This TCR beta chain was sequenced during a study of CD8 T cells in Susac syndrome (dated by TCRdb to between 2018 and 2021). Describing the broader study: Among the sequenced Susac syndrome patients, 5 or 6 had clinically active disease and 8 or 9 were in clinical remission. At blood withdrawal, Susac syndrome patients were either therapy-naive, taking corticosteroids (in some cases with IVIg as well), or taking IVIg alone. The study used repertoire sequencing to test whether antigen drove CD8+ T cell activation and differentiation in Susac syndrome. The study compared CD8+ T cell repertoire clonality among roughly eleven healthy donors, roughly 14 Susac syndrome patients and approximately 16 multiple sclerosis patients.

RNA was extracted using the RNeasy kit, and roughly 0.45 to 1 microgram was reverse transcribed with random hexamers. The immunoSEQ multiplex PCR assay, covering 54 Vbeta and 13 Jbeta segments, was used to amplify TCR beta CDR3 regions. PCR amplification bias was corrected by using a synthetic template baseline for primer optimization and computational correction. The published analysis was carried out like this. Only productive sequences were kept, with reads annotated to V, D and J genes according to IMGT and analyzed in immunoSEQ Analyzer. Clonality was computed as one minus Shannon entropy normalized by log2 of the number of productive unique sequences. Public and private clones were assessed among the 100 most prevalent clones of each patient and control. Clones were defined as Susac-specific if absent from the healthy and MS cohorts, from around 1,100 published viral clones and from other ImmuneACCESS disease sequences. In TCRdb, the public reads were trimmed at Q25 with fastp and aligned with MiXCR, with productive beta chains retained. All rows with the same CDR3 protein become a single entry with the most common DNA and genes. The V and J calls reflect TCRdb's pipeline rather than the authors' work. Present in this sample are about 100,000 distinct CDR3 sequences, 95% of which were seen just once. The ten largest clonotypes hold 0.3% of the sample.

The research as a whole found: Around 16 and five Susac-specific public clones were found in the total CD8+ and CD8+ TEMRA repertoires, respectively. The number of individuals in the TCR sequencing and HLA analysis was recognized as being relatively small. Clonal expansion was observed in Susac syndrome CD8+ repertoires, with the highest expansion in CD8+ TEMRA cells and greater expansion in clinically active than in remitting patients.

Peripheral blood CD8+ and CD4+ T cells from healthy donors, Susac syndrome patients and multiple sclerosis patients were profiled using high-throughput TCR beta sequencing. Susac syndrome patients met recently defined diagnostic criteria for definite or probable disease. Bulk CD8+ and CD4+ T cells were purified magnetically by negative isolation, whereas CD8+ TEMRA cells were enriched by FACS. Blood was drawn into EDTA tubes, processed within 24 hours, and PBMCs were isolated by density gradient centrifugation. PBMCs intended for TCR sequencing were cryopreserved in liquid nitrogen and were subsequently thawed in a 37 degrees C water bath. The sorted or isolated CD4+, CD8+ and CD8+ TEMRA cells reached a purity of at least 90%. The CDR1 and CDR2 encoded by the germline V gene are SGHVS and FNYEAQ. The CDR3 starts with the cysteine, ends with the phenylalanine, and has 16 residues. Left in the record is the CDR3 DNA by itself, 48 bases read in frame from the first base. At the junction V is shortened by 5 bases and J by 1 base; bases outside the gene matches: 9.

Turning to this clonotype: Which antigen it targets is not known. No much larger clone is present one base from it, and per-base qualities are unavailable.

The chain uses TRBV7-6 and TRBJ1-2; TRBD1 fits 8 bases in the junction. The TCR comes from a human donor with Susac syndrome. The sample consisted of CD8+ T cells from PBMCs. The DNA is as follows: TGTGCCAGCAGCCCGCGGGGACAGGCGATTAACTATGGCTACACCTTC. It codes for CASSPRGQAINYGYTF.